This T cell receptor beta chain was identified during a study of tumor and adjacent non-tumor tissue in lung cancer. The overall study: Histology: under 15 adenocarcinoma, a couple of squamous cell carcinoma, 1 small cell lung cancer. About 4.2 million productive TCRbeta reads were obtained per sample on average. Study results and limitations: TCR diversity was significantly greater in tumor than normal lung tissue.

This sample's RNA came from whole unsorted tissue. Trimming took 8 bases from V and 5 from J, leaving 24 bases between them. The germline gives CDR1 DFQATT, CDR2 SNEGSKA (reference sequence). The CDR3 spans 16 residues. The library came from three nested PCR rounds adapted from ARM-PCR protocols. TCRdb used MiXCR to reprocess the multiplex PCR reads, holding one entry per CDR3 protein. Found here are roughly 220,000 distinct CDR3 sequences, approximately 74% of them singletons; the top ten hold 25%. On this clonotype: Its antigen remains unknown.

The sequence was obtained from a man aged 60 to 69 with non-small cell lung cancer. The chain couples TRBV20-1 to TRBJ2-2, with a possible D match to TRBD1 (6 bases). Sequences were obtained from lung tumor tissue. The CDR3 region is CSTWRSGGSVTGELFF. CDR3 nucleotide sequence: TGCAGTACTTGGAGGAGTGGGGGCTCGGTGACCGGGGAGCTGTTTTTT.